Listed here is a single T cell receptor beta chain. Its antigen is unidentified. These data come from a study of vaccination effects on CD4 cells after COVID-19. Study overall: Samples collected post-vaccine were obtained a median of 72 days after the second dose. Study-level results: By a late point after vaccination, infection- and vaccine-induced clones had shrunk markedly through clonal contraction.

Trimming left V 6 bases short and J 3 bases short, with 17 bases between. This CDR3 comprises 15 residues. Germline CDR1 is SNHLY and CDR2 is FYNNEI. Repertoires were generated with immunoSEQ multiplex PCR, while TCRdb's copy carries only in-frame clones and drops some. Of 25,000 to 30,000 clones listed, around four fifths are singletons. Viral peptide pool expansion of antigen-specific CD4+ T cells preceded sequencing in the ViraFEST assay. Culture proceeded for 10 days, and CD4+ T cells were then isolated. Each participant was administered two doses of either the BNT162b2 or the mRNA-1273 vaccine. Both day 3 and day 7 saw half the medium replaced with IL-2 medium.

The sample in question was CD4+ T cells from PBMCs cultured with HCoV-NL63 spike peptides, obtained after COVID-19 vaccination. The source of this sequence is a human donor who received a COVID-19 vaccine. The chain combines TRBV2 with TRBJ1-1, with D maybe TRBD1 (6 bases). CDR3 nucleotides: TGTGCCAGCAGACCTCCCGGGAAGGGGGACACTGAAGCTTTCTTT. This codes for CASRPPGKGDTEAFF.